This TCR beta chain was observed in a study of blood T cell repertoires in COVID-19 (TCRdb year 2020). Some background on the complete study: Collaborator samples came from the United States, Italy and Spain and covered acute and convalescent phases of COVID-19. Subjects who had been exposed to COVID-19, were actively infected with it, or had recovered from it provided the deeply sampled blood TCRbeta repertoires that made up the dataset. Nearly every sample came with metadata listing a de-identified subject ID, COVID-19 status, age in years and sex. The samples were drawn from the first 160 participants of the ongoing ImmuneRACE study and from 1,254 subjects provided by 6 global collaborators. HLA class I and class II types, where available, came from metadata supplied by the sample provider rather than from assay-based typing. The repertoires were made available in a free public database intended to serve as a resource for research on the immune response to SARS-CoV-2. The prospective study material was composed of cDNA or gDNA derived from T cells, B-cell-depleted T cells, or PBMCs.

Another Seattle source contributed samples from volunteer blood donors who had recovered from COVID-19. The collaborating institutions used their own protocols to collect whole blood in K2EDTA tubes. For TCRbeta analysis, collaborators shipped samples in one of three forms: frozen whole blood, isolated PBMCs, or DNA extracted from either of those sample types. TCRbeta CDR3 regions were amplified from genomic DNA by means of the immunoSEQ Assay, a bias-controlled multiplex PCR. The authors' pipeline ran thus. Within the assay, amplification of reference gene primers was used to estimate how many nucleated cells each sample contained. Sequence reads were collapsed and filtered to measure the absolute abundance of every unique TCRbeta CDR3 rearrangement. For each sample, productive Simpson clonality was calculated by taking the square root of Simpson's diversity index across productive rearrangements. This is the immuneACCESS table as TCRdb keeps it, with only in-frame sequences that have V and J called. A part of the clones is gone; compared with another copy, unresolved V genes explain less than half, and the rest is unexplained. That table supplies the V and J calls and clone size; D and trimming were determined from the DNA. The table for this sample lists about 220,000 clones; 70% to 90% of them were counted only once. The top ten hold approximately 3% of the sample.

V loses 6 bases, J loses 0 bases, and the germline ends lie 11 bases apart. CDR1 and CDR2, per the germline V gene (reference sequence), are SEHNR and FQNEAQ. Its CDR3 holds 14 amino acids, cysteine through phenylalanine. Only the CDR3 portion is preserved as DNA: 42 bases, with reading frame beginning at the first base. The paper as a whole reports these results and caveats: How much clinical and demographic metadata was included differed by source and by participant, and the metadata was provided uncurated.

On this clone: The antigen this receptor binds is unknown. No per-base quality is available; no much larger clone lies one base away.

The sequenced sample consisted of peripheral blood. This sequence was found in a woman aged 25 to 39 who had recovered from COVID-19. The chain is made from TRBV7-9 and TRBJ1-1; no D gene call is confident. The base sequence is TGTGCCAGCAGGGGAGGGAAGGTGAACACTGAAGCTTTCTTT. The resulting protein is CASRGGKVNTEAFF.